Each of the 10 T cell receptor beta chains below was sequenced from the same sample in a study of T-cell memory formation after mild COVID-19. Via MiXCR, TCRdb re-called the 5' RACE reads, giving one row per CDR3 protein. The data show around 220,000 distinct CDR3 sequences, 15% to 20% seen once. The sequenced sample was PBMCs or a T cell subset sorted from them (not recorded which). These receptors all come from a man in his late teens or twenties who had mild COVID-19 (a few samples of this study predate the infection). Cell type and time point are not known.

In its sample, this clonotype was seen a few times. The gene calls are TRBV5-1 and TRBJ2-5, with 15 bases fitting TRBD2. The junction had 11 bases not matched to a gene; V was cut back by 3 bases and J by 5 bases. This CDR3 comprises 18 residues. Per germline, CDR1 SGHRS and CDR2 YFSETQ. As DNA, the CDR3 is TGCGCCAGCAGCTCCACGCCGGGACTAGCGGGGGGCGGGGAGACCCAGTACTTC. Translated, it gives CASSSTPGLAGGGETQYF.

The gene calls are TRBV2 and TRBJ2-3; D could derive from TRBD1 or TRBD2 (5 bases each). There are 15 residues in the CDR3. In germline, CDR1 is SNHLY, CDR2 FYNNEI. The V and J ends lost 3 bases and 6 bases respectively, with 16 bases between them. The CDR3 loop is CASSEGRLARDTQYF. The CDR3 DNA is TGTGCCAGCAGTGAGGGGCGTCTAGCCCGTGATACGCAGTATTTT.

The chain is built from TRBV11-2 and TRBJ2-1, with 8 nucleotides matching TRBD2. V lost 4 bases, J lost 7 bases, and 12 bases stayed unmatched. CDR1 SGHAT and CDR2 FQNNGV come from the germline V gene. This CDR3 region has 16 residues. The CDR3, as DNA: TGTGCCAGCAGCTGGCGTGCGGGGGGCCGCTTGAATGAGCAGTTCTTC. Translating it yields CASSWRAGGRLNEQFF.

This clonotype was observed at least ten times. V is TRBV7-8 and J is TRBJ2-7; the D call may be TRBD1 or TRBD2 (5 bases each). The germline V and J ends were trimmed by 4 bases and 4 bases, with 11 bases remaining between them. The germline CDR1 and CDR2 sequences are SGHVS and FQNEAQ. The CDR3 spans 13 residues. The chain's CDR3 is CASSSGRLYEQYF. The CDR3 DNA sequence: TGTGCCAGCAGCTCGGGACGTTTATACGAGCAGTACTTC.

The rearrangement links TRBV5-1 to TRBJ1-2; 7 bases fit TRBD1. The CDR3 contains 15 residues. V lost 3 bases and J lost 3; bases outside the gene matches: 8. The germline V gene has CDR1 SGHRS and CDR2 YFSETQ. The CDR3 sequence is CASSSVTGFDYGYTF. The CDR3 nucleotides read TGCGCCAGCAGCTCAGTGACAGGGTTCGACTATGGCTACACCTTC.

This clonotype came up a few times. CDR3 in DNA: TGTGCCAGCAGCTGGGCGGGGGGCCAGAACACCGGGGAGCTGTTTTTT. Its protein is CASSWAGGQNTGELFF. The chain uses TRBV5-5 and TRBJ2-2; TRBD2 agrees at 8 bases. After removal of 3 bases from V and 1 base from J, the junction contained 5 bases not matched to a gene. Per germline, CDR1 SGHKS and CDR2 YYEKEE (reference sequence). This CDR3 is 16 amino acids long.

The chain links TRBV6-5 to TRBJ1-1; D is undetermined. Germline CDR1 reads MNHEY; CDR2 reads SVGAGI. With 0 bases removed from V and 3 bases from J, the gap between germline ends came to 11 bases. CDR3 size: 15 residues. CDR3 bases: TGTGCCAGCAGTTACTCGGAGACGGCTGACACTGAAGCTTTCTTT. Encoded protein: CASSYSETADTEAFF.

The genes are TRBV7-2 and TRBJ1-1; TRBD1 might be the D (5 bases). Germline CDR1 reads SGHTA; CDR2 reads FQGNSA. The V end was cut by 1 base, the J end by 7 bases, with 13 bases between. This CDR3 comprises 14 residues. CDR3 loop: CASSLGQILFEAFF. CDR3 DNA: TGTGCCAGCAGCTTAGGACAGATCCTCTTTGAAGCTTTCTTT.

This clonotype appeared a few times. The chain is built from TRBV7-2 and TRBJ1-2; D possibly corresponds to TRBD1 (6 bases). The CDR3 runs 14 residues. CDR1 and CDR2 from the germline V gene are SGHTA and FQGNSA. Trimming cost V 4 bases and J 8 bases, with 17 bases left between them. This CDR3 is CASSSLGAGLGYTF. The DNA of the CDR3 is TGTGCCAGCAGCTCCCTGGGGGCGGGTCTCGGCTACACCTTC.

This clonotype has only a few counts. The chain recombines TRBV6-5 with TRBJ1-5; D not resolved. Germline V gene lookup returns CDR1 MNHEY and CDR2 SVGAGI. Trimming left V 5 bases short and J 2 bases short, with 16 bases between. This CDR3 has 16 amino acids. CDR3 region: CASSPRTNLGNQPQHF. DNA of the CDR3: TGTGCCAGCAGTCCGCGGACGAACCTGGGCAATCAGCCCCAGCATTTT.